The present T cell receptor beta chain was sequenced within a study of Ad26.COV2.S vaccination and SARS-CoV-2 variants. Looking at the study overall: Doses of Ad26.COV2.S were injected into muscle once or twice, 56 days apart. Study-wide findings and caveats: With respect to non-spike TCR breadth, vaccine and placebo recipients were similar. Reportedly, after vaccination the spike-specific CD8+ and CD4+ T cell responses displayed substantial breadth.

Assay: immunoSEQ multiplex PCR; the TCRdb copy retains only in-frame clones and omits some. The data contain some 370,000 clones, roughly 80% of them singletons. Regarding treatment: roughly 20 received Ad26.COV2.S at low or high dose, single or two shots; several received placebo; per-sample allocation not given. Day 63 after the first injection of vaccine or placebo was the sampling time. An 18-55-year-old adult in Boston served as donor. In the case of this clone: Its matching antigen is unknown.

Germline V gene lookup returns CDR1 GTSNPN and CDR2 SVGIG (reference sequence). The V gene end was trimmed by 0 bases and the J gene end by 6 bases; junction bases not matched to a gene: 1. The CDR3 has 13 residues. This sequence joins TRBV30 and TRBJ2-1; TRBD2 aligns across 8 bases. The receptor was derived from a person between 18 and 65 years old who received the Ad26.COV2.S COVID-19 vaccine or a placebo. The sequencing used peripheral blood, collected in a trial of Ad26.COV2.S vaccine versus placebo. The CDR3 DNA reads TGTGCCTGGAGTGTAGCGGGAGTCAATGAGCAGTTCTTC. It translates to CAWSVAGVNEQFF.